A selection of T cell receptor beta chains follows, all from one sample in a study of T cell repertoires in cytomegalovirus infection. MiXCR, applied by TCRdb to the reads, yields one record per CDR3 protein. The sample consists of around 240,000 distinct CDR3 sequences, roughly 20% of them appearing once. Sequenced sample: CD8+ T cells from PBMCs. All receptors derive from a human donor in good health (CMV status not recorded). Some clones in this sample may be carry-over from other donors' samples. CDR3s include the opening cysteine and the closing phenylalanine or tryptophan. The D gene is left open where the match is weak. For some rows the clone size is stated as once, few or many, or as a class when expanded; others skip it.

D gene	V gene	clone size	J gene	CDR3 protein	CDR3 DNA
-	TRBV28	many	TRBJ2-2	CASSLLGGLGELFF	TGTGCCAGCAGTTTATTGGGGGGGCTCGGGGAGCTGTTTTTT
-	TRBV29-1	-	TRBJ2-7	CSVEGGLSYEQYF	TGCAGCGTGGAGGGGGGTCTTTCCTACGAGCAGTACTTC
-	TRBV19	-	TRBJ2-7	CASSMGTFGDEQYF	TGTGCCAGTAGTATGGGGACCTTTGGTGACGAGCAGTACTTC
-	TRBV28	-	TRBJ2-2	CASSSLFDGGPKTFNTGELFF	TGTGCCAGCAGTTCCCTCTTTGACGGGGGCCCGAAGACGTTCAACACCGGGGAGCTGTTTTTT
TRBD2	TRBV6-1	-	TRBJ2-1	CASSTRPLARTSGGAGEQFF	TGTGCCAGCAGTACCCGCCCCCTCGCCCGGACTAGCGGGGGGGCGGGTGAGCAGTTCTTC
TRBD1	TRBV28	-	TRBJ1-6	CASSWPEGQGVSPLHF	TGTGCCAGCAGTTGGCCCGAGGGACAGGGAGTTTCACCCCTCCACTTT
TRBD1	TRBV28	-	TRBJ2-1	CASSYPLDRDGSKLYNEQFF	TGTGCCAGCAGTTATCCCTTGGACAGGGACGGGTCTAAACTCTACAATGAGCAGTTCTTC
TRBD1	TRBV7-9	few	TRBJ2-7	CASSWGQANYEQYF	TGTGCCAGCAGCTGGGGACAGGCGAACTACGAGCAGTACTTC
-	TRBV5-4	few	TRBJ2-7	CASSLEDSSYEQYF	TGTGCCAGCAGCTTGGAGGACAGCTCCTACGAGCAGTACTTC
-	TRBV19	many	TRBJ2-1	CASSVLSSYNEQFF	TGTGCCAGCAGCGTTTTAAGCTCCTACAATGAGCAGTTCTTC
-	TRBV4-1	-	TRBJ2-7	CANSPGVSYEQYF	TGCGCCAACAGCCCGGGGGTATCCTACGAGCAGTACTTC
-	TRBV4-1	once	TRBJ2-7	CASSQGVAGPPYEQYF	TGCGCCAGCAGCCAAGGAGTTGCGGGTCCCCCCTACGAGCAGTACTTC
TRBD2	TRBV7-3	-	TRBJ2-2	CASSRGGRTGELFF	TGTGCCAGCAGCCGGGGGGGCCGCACCGGGGAGCTGTTTTTT
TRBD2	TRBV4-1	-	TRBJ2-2	CASSQDWLAGVNTGELFF	TGCGCCAGCAGCCAAGATTGGCTAGCGGGGGTGAACACCGGGGAGCTGTTTTTT
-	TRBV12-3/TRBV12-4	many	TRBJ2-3	CASMRTDTQYF	TGTGCCAGCATGCGTACAGATACGCAGTATTTT
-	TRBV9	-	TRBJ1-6	CASSVGDTFIYNSPLHF	TGTGCCAGCAGCGTAGGGGACACCTTCATCTATAATTCACCCCTCCACTTT
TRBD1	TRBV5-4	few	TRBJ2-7	CASSPIPPDRGSYEQYF	TGTGCCAGCAGCCCCATCCCTCCGGACAGGGGGTCCTACGAGCAGTACTTC
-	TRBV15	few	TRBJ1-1	CATSRGVGTEAFF	TGTGCCACCAGCAGAGGAGTGGGGACTGAAGCTTTCTTT
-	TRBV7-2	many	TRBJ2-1	CASSPQGDKLDNEQFF	TGTGCCAGCAGCCCACAGGGAGACAAACTAGACAATGAGCAGTTCTTC
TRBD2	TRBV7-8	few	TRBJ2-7	CASSPKVAGPRSYEQYF	TGTGCCAGCAGCCCGAAGGTAGCGGGGCCAAGGTCCTACGAGCAGTACTTC
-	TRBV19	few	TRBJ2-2	CASSMAHRHTGELFF	TGTGCCAGTAGTATGGCACACCGCCACACCGGGGAGCTGTTTTTT
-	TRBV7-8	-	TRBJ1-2	CASSATLGGYTF	TGTGCCAGCAGCGCTACCTTGGGAGGCTACACCTTC
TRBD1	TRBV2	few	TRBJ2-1	CASSVFRGTYNEQFF	TGTGCCAGCAGTGTATTCAGGGGGACCTACAATGAGCAGTTCTTC
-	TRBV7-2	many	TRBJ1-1	CASSLAGGRPNTEAFF	TGTGCCAGCAGCTTAGCGGGGGGACGGCCGAACACTGAAGCTTTCTTT
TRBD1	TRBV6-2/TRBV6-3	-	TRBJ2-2	CASSRPTGLVGELFF	TGTGCCAGCAGTCGGCCGACAGGGCTCGTCGGGGAGCTGTTTTTT
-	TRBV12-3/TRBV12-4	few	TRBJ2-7	CASSFLGVFEQYF	TGTGCCAGCAGTTTTCTCGGGGTGTTCGAGCAGTACTTC